The 31 T cell receptor beta chains below all came from one sample that was sequenced in a study of tissue T cells after allogeneic stem cell transplantation. Only in-frame clones appear in the TCRdb table, and some are missing; sequencing was by immunoSEQ multiplex PCR. The table includes 40,000 to 50,000 clones, about 73% detected once. The sequenced sample consisted of sorted cells pooled from one or two spleens. These receptors were obtained from a pool of C57BL/6 mice in good health.

Details on this clone: The gene symbols are mouse symbols. The CDR3 goes on 1 residue after the read ends, and that part is filled in from the germline J gene. V and J are TRBV5 and TRBJ1-3, with D tentatively TRBD1 (5 bases). Germline CDR1 LGHNA, CDR2 YNLKQL (reference sequence). The germline V and J ends were trimmed by 1 base and 0 bases, with 10 bases remaining between them. The CDR3 has 16 amino acids. CDR3 DNA, as far as it was read: TGTGCCAGCAGCCAAGGGGGCAAACATTCTGGAAATACGCTCTAT. It is translated as CASSQGGKHSGNTLY. The full-length CDR3 reads as CASSQGGKHSGNTLYF.

Worth noting for this clone: Gene names and germline refer to mouse. The read halts 1 residue ahead of the CDR3 end, with the missing end drawn from the germline J gene. This chain links TRBV13-2 with TRBJ2-1; the match to TRBD2 covers 7 bases. The V gene end was trimmed by 0 bases and the J gene end by 1 base; junction bases not matched to a gene: 4. Germline values: CDR1 NNHNN, CDR2 SYGAGS (reference sequence). The CDR3 covers 16 residues. The CDR3 DNA, read in part, is TGTGCCAGCGGTGATGCCCCGGACTGGAACTATGCTGAGCAGTTC. Its translation: CASGDAPDWNYAEQF. The full CDR3 protein reads CASGDAPDWNYAEQFF.

As concerns this clone: The gene names given are mouse names. From the germline J gene comes the end of the CDR3, since the read stops 1 residue before it. J is TRBJ2-3 and V is TRBV15; 8 bases are a match to TRBD2. The CDR3 runs 15 residues. J was trimmed by 1 base and V by 6 bases; bases with no gene match: 6. CDR1 is SGHND, CDR2 FRSKSL, per germline. The CDR3 region is CASSPLGGGAETLYF. The CDR3 DNA, read in part, is TGTGCCAGCAGCCCTCTGGGGGGTGGTGCAGAAACGCTGTAT. Supplemented by reference TRBV15 and TRBJ2-3, the full variable domain reads DAGVTQTPRHEVAEKGQTIILKCEPVSGHNDLFWYRQTKIQGLELLSYFRSKSLMEDGGAFKDRFKAEMLNSSFSTLKIQPTEPKDSAVYLCASSPLGGGAETLYFGSGTRLTVL.

On this clone: Any gene name here is a mouse gene name. The CDR3 sequence is CASGDAGAGNSPLYF. The part of the CDR3 DNA that was read is TGTGCCAGCGGTGATGCTGGGGCGGGGAATTCGCCCCTCTAC. The J gene is TRBJ1-6, the V gene TRBV13-2; TRBD1 might be the D (5 bases). From the germline J gene comes the end of the CDR3, since the read stops 1 residue before it. TRBJ1-6 has ORF status, its function being uncertain. Trimming cost V 0 bases and J 7 bases, with 11 bases left between them. The CDR3 is 15 residues long. Germline V gene data show CDR1 as NNHNN and CDR2 as SYGAGS (reference sequence).

This clone has more than one count but fewer than ten. Gene names refer to mouse genes. The observed sequence ends 1 residue before the CDR3 terminus, with the missing tail filled in from the germline J gene. The chain employs TRBV19 and TRBJ2-7; D is perhaps TRBD1 (6 bases). CDR1 and CDR2 from the germline V gene are FNHDT and SITEND (reference sequence). This CDR3 comprises 12 residues. Trimming left V 6 bases short and J 3 bases short, with 10 bases between. CDR3 DNA, as far as it was read: TGTGCCAGCACACGGGACAACTATGAACAGTAC. This translates into CASTRDNYEQY. The full CDR3 sequence reads CASTRDNYEQYF.

Details on this clone: Genes here carry mouse names. The read ends 1 residue early relative to the CDR3; the germline J gene fills the gap. The V call is TRBV26, the J call TRBJ1-6, with 9 bases aligning to TRBD1. TRBJ1-6 is designated an ORF whose function remains uncertain. Germline trimming cut 6 bases from V and 6 bases from J; bases unmatched to any gene: 3. The V gene's germline CDR1 is KGHPV and CDR2 FQNQEV (reference sequence). This CDR3 has 14 amino acids. CDR3 in amino acids: CASSRDRANSPLYF. The CDR3 DNA, read in part, is TGTGCCAGCAGCCGGGACAGGGCTAATTCGCCCCTCTAC.

To note about this clone: Mouse gene names apply. Read data end 1 residue before the CDR3 end; the end is taken from the germline J gene. The chain links TRBV31 to TRBJ2-2; 7 bases match TRBD2. Germline V gene sequence: CDR1 GKSSPN, CDR2 SITVG. J gave up 2 bases and V 3 bases, and 3 bases lay outside the gene matches. The CDR3 is 14 residues long. CDR3 loop: CAWSRGGNTGQLYF. The DNA read from the CDR3 is TGTGCCTGGAGCCGGGGGGGGAACACCGGGCAGCTCTAC.

With regard to this clone: The gene symbols are mouse symbols. The read terminates 1 residue ahead of where the CDR3 ends, so the germline J gene completes it. The rearrangement joins TRBV2 to TRBJ2-3, with TRBD2 matching 10 bases. Germline CDR1 is LGHNA and CDR2 is YSYQKL. V shed 1 base and J 0 bases; nucleotides not matched to a gene: 1. This CDR3 has 16 amino acids. Incomplete CDR3 DNA: TGTGCCAGCAGCCAAGGGACTGGGGGTAGTGCAGAAACGCTGTAT. Protein sequence: CASSQGTGGSAETLY. The CDR3, in full, reads CASSQGTGGSAETLYF.

A note on this clone: Gene names are mouse gene names. The read ends 1 residue shy of where the CDR3 ends; the end is completed using the germline J gene. The chain has TRBV20 and TRBJ2-7, with 10 bases matching TRBD2. V gave up 3 bases and J gave up 7 bases; unmatched junction bases: 6. CDR1 is GFQATS, CDR2 STVNSAI, per germline. The CDR3 has 13 amino acids. The CDR3 bases that were read are TGTGGTGCTAGACTGGGGGGGGCGTGGGAACAGTAC. It translates to CGARLGGAWEQY. The complete CDR3 reads CGARLGGAWEQYF.

Turning to this clone: Each gene name is a mouse one. The CDR3 end is not reached by the read, which stops 1 residue before it; the germline J gene fills it in. This sequence joins TRBV5 and TRBJ1-4; 9 bases agree with TRBD1. The CDR3 runs 15 residues. CDR1 LGHNA and CDR2 YNLKQL come from the germline V gene (reference sequence). J was trimmed by 7 bases and V by 2 bases; bases with no gene match: 5. The part of the CDR3 DNA that was read is TGTGCCAGCAGCCAATACAGGGGGCAAAGCGAAAGATTATTT. This codes for CASSQYRGQSERLF. The CDR3 as a whole reads CASSQYRGQSERLFF.

In regard to this clone: Mouse gene names apply. From the germline J gene comes the end of the CDR3, since the read stops 1 residue before it. J is TRBJ1-5 and V is TRBV1; 7 bases map to TRBD1. The CDR3 loop spans 13 amino acids. The germline CDR1 and CDR2 sequences are NSQYPW and LRSPGD (reference sequence). The chain's CDR3 is CTSGTDNNQAPLF. CDR3 DNA (partial): TGCACGTCCGGGACAGATAACAACCAGGCTCCGCTT.

This clone was seen only a few times. Here the gene names and germline are mouse. The sequenced fragment ends 1 residue before the CDR3 boundary, so the rest is inferred from the germline J gene. The chain carries TRBV24 and TRBJ1-2, with 8 nucleotides matching TRBD1. The V gene's germline CDR1 is KGHTA and CDR2 FRNEEI. There are 14 residues in the CDR3. V lost 3 bases and J lost 4; bases outside the gene matches: 4. This CDR3 reads CASSLRGPGSDYTF. The covered CDR3 bases are TGTGCCAGCAGTCTCAGGGGGCCGGGCTCCGACTACACC.

Points on this clone: The germline and genes are mouse ones. The observed sequence ends 1 residue before the CDR3 terminus, with the missing tail filled in from the germline J gene. This chain links TRBV13-1 with TRBJ2-1; 11 bases map to TRBD2. This CDR3 contains 15 residues. The germline CDR1 and CDR2 sequences are NSHNY and SYGAGN. V was clipped by 1 base and J by 6 bases; unmatched bases: 3. The sequenced CDR3 bases are TGTGCCAGCAGTGATTGGGACTGGGGGTTTGCTGAGCAGTTC. Encoded protein: CASSDWDWGFAEQF. The CDR3 in full is CASSDWDWGFAEQFF.

Worth noting for this clone: These gene names are mouse names. Read sequence stops 1 residue before the CDR3 end, and the germline J gene provides the missing end. The rearrangement links TRBV12-2 to TRBJ2-5; 9 nucleotides align to TRBD2. CDR1 SGHLS and CDR2 HYDKME come from the germline V gene. The CDR3 length is 15 residues. The V gene end was trimmed by 0 bases and the J gene end by 5 bases; junction bases not matched to a gene: 5. This chain's CDR3 is CASSLEMGGRDTQYF. The sequenced part of the CDR3 DNA is TGTGCCAGCTCTCTCGAAATGGGGGGGCGAGACACCCAGTAC.

Comments on this clone: Germline and genes here are mouse. From the germline J gene comes the end of the CDR3, since the read stops 1 residue before it. Additional DNA sequences in this sample encode the identical CDR3. The V and J genes are TRBV13-2 and TRBJ1-1; the D gene is possibly TRBD1 (6 bases). Germline lookup yields CDR1 NNHNN and CDR2 SYGAGS (reference sequence). Between the trimmed V and J ends, which lost 0 bases and 0 bases, there was a span of 6 bases. The length of the CDR3 is 14 residues. This CDR3 reads CASGDGTANTEVFF. The CDR3 bases that were read are TGTGCCAGCGGTGATGGGACAGCAAACACAGAAGTCTTC.

This clone was observed a handful of times. Mouse germline and gene names are used. Coverage ceases 1 residue before the CDR3 finishes, and the germline J gene fills in the end. The chain carries TRBV16 and TRBJ2-1, with 13 bases identical to TRBD2. This CDR3 is 17 amino acids long. CDR1 SGHSA and CDR2 FRNQAP come from the germline V gene. Unmatched junction bases numbered 3, after V lost 3 bases and J lost 1 base. The CDR3 reads CASSLGLGGVNYAEQFF. The sequenced part of the CDR3 DNA is TGTGCAAGCAGCTTGGGACTGGGGGGGGTAAACTATGCTGAGCAGTTC.

Notes on this clone: Gene names and germline match the mouse. Coverage ceases 1 residue before the CDR3 finishes, and the germline J gene fills in the end. V gene TRBV31 combines with J gene TRBJ1-2; D may be TRBD1 (5 bases). This CDR3 spans 13 amino acids. V dropped 4 bases and J dropped 1 base, with 10 bases sitting between them. From germline, CDR1 is GKSSPN and CDR2 SITVG. The DNA read from the CDR3 is TGTGCCTGGAAAGGGGAGGGAAACTCCGACTACACC. It encodes CAWKGEGNSDYT. The whole CDR3 reads CAWKGEGNSDYTF.

Comment on this clone: Genes and germline come from the mouse. The read ends 1 residue before the CDR3 terminus; that terminus is restored from the germline J gene. This sequence joins TRBV19 and TRBJ2-1; TRBD2 matches at 7 bases. The CDR3 covers 15 residues. The V gene end was trimmed by 1 base and the J gene end by 1 base; junction bases not matched to a gene: 2. CDR1 is FNHDT and CDR2 is SITEND in the germline V gene (reference sequence). The part of the CDR3 DNA that was read is TGTGCCAGCAGTATATGGGGGGTGAACTATGCTGAGCAGTTC. Translating it yields CASSIWGVNYAEQF. The CDR3 as a whole reads CASSIWGVNYAEQFF.

As regards this clone: Mouse gene names and germline throughout. The read stops 1 residue short of the end of the CDR3; the missing end is completed from the germline J gene. The V call is TRBV12-2, the J call TRBJ2-4; 12 nucleotides align to TRBD2. The V gene's germline CDR1 is SGHLS and CDR2 HYDKME. CDR3 length equals 16 residues. V shed 0 bases and J 3 bases; nucleotides not matched to a gene: 3. CDR3 in amino acids: CASSLDWGGAQNTLYF. CDR3 bases read: TGTGCCAGCTCTCTCGACTGGGGGGGCGCACAAAACACCTTGTAC.

A note on this clone: Here the gene names and germline are mouse. The read terminates 1 residue ahead of where the CDR3 ends, so the germline J gene completes it. This chain links TRBV26 with TRBJ2-5, with 9 nucleotides matching TRBD1. This CDR3 is built from 15 residues. V lost 4 bases, J lost 5 bases, and 7 bases stayed unmatched. Germline V CDR1 and CDR2: KGHPV, FQNQEV (reference sequence). The DNA read from the CDR3 is TGTGCCAGCAGTCGGCCCGGGACAGGGAGAGACACCCAGTAC. Its translation: CASSRPGTGRDTQY. The CDR3 in full is CASSRPGTGRDTQYF.

A few counts support this clone. Gene names denote mouse genes. The CDR3 sequence is CAWSLLGRNQAPLF. Partial CDR3 DNA: TGTGCCTGGAGTCTTCTGGGGCGCAACCAGGCTCCGCTT. The J gene is TRBJ1-5, the V gene TRBV31; D possibly corresponds to TRBD1 (5 bases). The read halts 1 residue ahead of the CDR3 end, with the missing end drawn from the germline J gene. Germline CDR1 GKSSPN, CDR2 SITVG. The CDR3 is made up of 14 amino acids. Trimming removed 0 bases from V and 3 bases from J, with 9 bases in between.

This clone has more than one count but fewer than ten. These gene names are mouse names. From the germline J gene comes the end of the CDR3, since the read stops 1 residue before it. The chain has TRBV13-3 and TRBJ1-5, with D tentatively TRBD1 (5 bases). Germline V gene sequence: CDR1 NNHDY, CDR2 SYVADS. The CDR3 is 14 residues long. Trimming pared 2 bases from V and 2 bases from J, leaving 8 bases between. The covered CDR3 bases are TGTGCCAGCAGTGAGGCAGGGCACAACCAGGCTCCGCTT. Translated, it gives CASSEAGHNQAPL. In full, the CDR3 reads CASSEAGHNQAPLF.

Details on this clone: Germline and genes here are mouse. The read halts 1 residue ahead of the CDR3 end, with the missing end drawn from the germline J gene. J is TRBJ2-1 and V is TRBV3; 11 nucleotides agree with TRBD2. V dropped 6 bases and J dropped 3; count of bases not matched to a gene: 4. Per the germline V gene, CDR1 is SNHLY and CDR2 is FYNGKV (reference sequence). The CDR3 totals 15 residues. CDR3 DNA (partial): TGTGCCAGCAGGACCGGGACTGGGGGCTATGCTGAGCAGTTC. Amino acids: CASRTGTGGYAEQF. The CDR3 as a whole reads CASRTGTGGYAEQFF.

Details on this clone: Gene names are mouse gene names. The read ends 1 residue shy of where the CDR3 ends; the end is completed using the germline J gene. V is TRBV3 and J is TRBJ1-2, with D perhaps TRBD1 (6 bases). CDR1 SNHLY and CDR2 FYNGKV come from the germline V gene (reference sequence). This CDR3 is built from 15 residues. V was trimmed by 0 bases and J by 4 bases, leaving 12 bases between them. The DNA read from the CDR3 is TGTGCCAGCAGCTTAGCGCGGGGGGCGGGCTCCGACTACACC. This sequence encodes CASSLARGAGSDYT. The entire CDR3 sequence reads CASSLARGAGSDYTF.

A note on this clone: Mouse germline and gene names are used. The read ends 1 residue early relative to the CDR3; the germline J gene fills the gap. Other DNA sequences in this specimen translate into the identical CDR3. V is TRBV5 and J is TRBJ2-7; D possibly corresponds to TRBD1 (5 bases). CDR1 is LGHNA, CDR2 YNLKQL, per germline (reference sequence). The CDR3 loop spans 12 amino acids. V shed 4 bases and J shed 3 bases, with 7 bases lying between them. The DNA read from the CDR3 is TGTGCCAGCAGCCCCGGACACTATGAACAGTAC. Encoded protein: CASSPGHYEQY. In full, the CDR3 reads CASSPGHYEQYF.

With respect to this clone: Gene names are mouse gene names. The DNA ends 1 residue before the CDR3 does, and the rest of the CDR3 is filled in from the germline J gene. The chain couples TRBV2 to TRBJ2-7, with D uncertain. This CDR3 spans 15 amino acids. Germline V lookup: CDR1 LGHNA, CDR2 YSYQKL. Deletions cut 0 bases from V and 0 bases from J, with 9 bases between. The CDR3 loop reads CASSQDRPSSYEQYF. CDR3 bases read: TGTGCCAGCAGCCAAGATCGCCCGAGCTCCTATGAACAGTAC.

This clone was observed a few times. Gene names are mouse gene names. The sequence runs out 1 residue before the end of the CDR3; the remainder is reconstructed from the germline J gene. This rearrangement joins TRBV20 to TRBJ1-3; maybe TRBD1 (6 bases). V dropped 0 bases and J dropped 1 base, with 7 bases sitting between them. CDR1 is GFQATS and CDR2 is STVNSAI in the germline V gene. The CDR3 contains 14 residues. The DNA read from the CDR3 is TGTGGTGCTAGGGACGGGACATCTGGAAATACGCTCTAT. Its translation: CGARDGTSGNTLY. The CDR3 as a whole reads CGARDGTSGNTLYF.

Concerning this clone itself: The genes and germline here are from mouse. The CDR3 goes on 1 residue after the read ends, and that part is filled in from the germline J gene. The chain is built from TRBV2 and TRBJ1-2; D is possibly TRBD1 (5 bases). Germline V CDR1 and CDR2: LGHNA, YSYQKL. The ends were cut back, 1 base at V and 4 bases at J, with 10 bases in the middle. The CDR3 runs to 14 residues. The part of the CDR3 DNA that was read is TGTGCCAGCAGCCAAGGGGGCCAGGTCTCCGACTACACC. Translation: CASSQGGQVSDYT. The full CDR3 sequence reads CASSQGGQVSDYTF.

Note on this clone: These gene names are mouse names. The read ends 1 residue shy of where the CDR3 ends; the end is completed using the germline J gene. The V gene is TRBV21, the J gene TRBJ2-7, with D unclear. TRBV21 has ORF status, its function being uncertain. V was clipped by 1 base and J by 5 bases, with 0 bases between them. This CDR3 contains 10 residues. The CDR3 here is CASSQYEQYF. The part of the CDR3 DNA that was read is TGTGCTAGCAGTCAATATGAACAGTAC.

About this clone itself: Gene names are the mouse ones. The sequenced fragment ends 1 residue before the CDR3 boundary, so the rest is inferred from the germline J gene. V usage is TRBV16 and J usage is TRBJ2-1, with 8 bases that match TRBD1. This CDR3 contains 15 residues. Trimming removed 5 bases from V and 3 bases from J; junction bases left unmatched: 6. Germline CDR1 is SGHSA and CDR2 is FRNQAP. CDR3 protein: CASSPRQGTYAEQFF. The CDR3 DNA, read in part, is TGTGCAAGCAGCCCTCGACAGGGGACCTATGCTGAGCAGTTC. Full variable domain (rest looked up from reference TRBV16 and TRBJ2-1): NAGVIQTPRHKVTGKGQEATLWCEPISGHSAVFWYRQTIVQGLEFLTYFRNQAPIDDSGMPKERFSAQMPNQSHSTLKIQSTQPQDSAVYLCASSPRQGTYAEQFFGPGTRLTVL.

This clone was recorded a few times. The genes are named according to mouse. The CDR3 is cut off 1 residue early in the read; its end comes from the germline J gene. The chain combines TRBV1 with TRBJ2-1, with 7 bases aligning to TRBD1. Germline CDR1 and CDR2: NSQYPW and LRSPGD (reference sequence). There are 15 residues in the CDR3. V shed 0 bases and J 4 bases; nucleotides not matched to a gene: 3. CDR3 region: CTCSADLGQYAEQFF. The sequenced part of the CDR3 DNA is TGCACCTGCAGTGCAGATCTGGGACAGTATGCTGAGCAGTTC.